These T cell receptor beta chains were read from a single sample in a study of early stage breast cancer tumors. Clones were read by immunoSEQ multiplex PCR, and TCRdb kept only the in-frame ones, dropping some. The sample records around 60,000 clones, 60% to 85% being singletons. The sequenced material came from blood. The receptor source for this set is a person between 30 and 45 years old with breast cancer. CDR3s include the opening cysteine and the closing phenylalanine or tryptophan. Each record gives: D gene, V gene, CDR3 protein. D genes are given only for firm matches.

>TRBD1|TRBV27
CASSTGQGHTEAFF
>.|TRBV27
CASGRGAYYGYTF
>.|TRBV7-6
CASSLVWESSGNTIYF
>.|TRBV27
CASSPPHSYEQYF
>.|TRBV10-1
CASSQVNEQFF
>.|TRBV7-9
CASSSIAWNTIYF
>.|TRBV19
CASSIESSRAGELFF
>.|TRBV6-4
CASSEGANQPQHF
>TRBD2|TRBV7-2
CASSLTSGDYNEQFF
>.|TRBV7-6
CASSLVVTRGTGELFF
>TRBD1|TRBV2
CASNRGPQETQYF
>TRBD1|TRBV28
CASSAIQGAAEKLFF
>.|TRBV4-1
CASSRLGGPPQETQYF
>TRBD1|TRBV29-1
CSVGTGVTEAFF
>TRBD1|TRBV6-5
CASSKDRGYEQYF
>.|TRBV11-2
CASSLGHSNEKLFF
>TRBD2|TRBV11-3
CASSLVGTRRTDTQYF
>.|TRBV5-4
CASKFWAHNSPLHF
>.|TRBV29-1
CSVEIGSDYEQYF
>.|TRBV14
CASSQLVETDTQYF
>TRBD1|TRBV7-2
CASTSPGQPNTEAFF
>.|TRBV19
CASKARGGPHQPQHF
>.|TRBV7-9
CASSLSSTEGNQPQHF
>.|TRBV5-1
CASSETSANQPQHF
>.|TRBV18
CASSPSEGNYGYTF
>TRBD1|TRBV2
CASLKDRGQPQHF
>.|TRBV9
CASSVTSLRGEQYF
>.|TRBV5-1
CASSTSGTVSQETQYF
>TRBD1|TRBV4-2
CASSRGQGAEAFF
>.|TRBV19
CASNKWGDTGELFF
>.|TRBV4-3
CASSALVGGPYGYTF
>TRBD1|TRBV18
CASSRTGGFIHTEAFF
>.|TRBV5-1
CASSPTRTDTGELFF
>TRBD1|TRBV5-5
CASSDIRGRTGANVLTF
>TRBD1|TRBV19
CASSTGVVTGIMNTEAFF
>.|TRBV11-2
CASSLSPAGHGYTF
>TRBD2|TRBV7-2
CASSVVPLAGGSFSETQYF
>.|TRBV6-5
CASSYLDTGSGDTQYF
>.|TRBV14
CASSQGTSRLEAFF
>.|TRBV14
CASSQIQGSFAEAFF
>.|TRBV7-3
CASSLNPTRHSSYNEQFF
>TRBD1|TRBV5-1
CASSPMGQPIEAFF
>TRBD1|TRBV7-2
CASSLETGGYGYTF
>TRBD2|TRBV2
CASSEGAGAGNNEQFF
>TRBD2|TRBV12-5
CASRASGHTGELFF
>.|TRBV19
CASSIPGGRGGTEAFF